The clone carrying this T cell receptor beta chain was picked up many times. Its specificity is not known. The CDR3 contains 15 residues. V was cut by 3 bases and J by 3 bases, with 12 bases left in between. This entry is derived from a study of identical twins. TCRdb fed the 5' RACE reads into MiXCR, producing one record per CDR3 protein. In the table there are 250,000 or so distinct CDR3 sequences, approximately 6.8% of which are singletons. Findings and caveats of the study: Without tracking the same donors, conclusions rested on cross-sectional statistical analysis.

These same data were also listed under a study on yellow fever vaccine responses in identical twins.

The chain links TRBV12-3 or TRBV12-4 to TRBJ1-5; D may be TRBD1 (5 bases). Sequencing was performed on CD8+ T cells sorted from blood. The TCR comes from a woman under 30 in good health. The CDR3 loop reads CASSLGEGNNQPQHF. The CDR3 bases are TGTGCCAGCAGTTTGGGTGAGGGGAACAATCAGCCCCAGCATTTT.